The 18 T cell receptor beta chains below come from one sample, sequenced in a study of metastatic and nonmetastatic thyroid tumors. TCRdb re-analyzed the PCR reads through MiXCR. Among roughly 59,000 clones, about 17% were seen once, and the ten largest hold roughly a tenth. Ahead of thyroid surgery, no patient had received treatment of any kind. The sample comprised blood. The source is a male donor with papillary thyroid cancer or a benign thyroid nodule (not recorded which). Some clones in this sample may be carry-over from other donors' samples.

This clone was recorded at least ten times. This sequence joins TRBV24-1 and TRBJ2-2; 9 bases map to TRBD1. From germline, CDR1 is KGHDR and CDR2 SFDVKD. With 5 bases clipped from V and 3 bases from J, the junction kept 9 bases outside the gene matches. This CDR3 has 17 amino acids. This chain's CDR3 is CATSGIPGQGDTGELFF. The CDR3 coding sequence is TGTGCCACCAGTGGGATTCCGGGACAGGGTGACACCGGGGAGCTGTTTTTT.

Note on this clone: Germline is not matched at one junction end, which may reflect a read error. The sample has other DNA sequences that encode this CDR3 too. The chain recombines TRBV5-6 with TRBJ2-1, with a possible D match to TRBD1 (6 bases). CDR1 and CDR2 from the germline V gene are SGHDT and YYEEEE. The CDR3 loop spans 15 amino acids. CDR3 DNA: TGTGCTAGCAGCTTTCTGGCAGGGACATACAATGAGCAGTTCTTC. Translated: CASSFLAGTYNEQFF.

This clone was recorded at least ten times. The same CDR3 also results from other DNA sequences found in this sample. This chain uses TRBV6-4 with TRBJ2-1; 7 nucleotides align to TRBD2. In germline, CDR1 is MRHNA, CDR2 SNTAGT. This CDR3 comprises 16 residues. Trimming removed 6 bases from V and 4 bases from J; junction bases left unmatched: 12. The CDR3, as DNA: TGTGCCAGCAGCCCTCAAGATGGTAGCGGGTACAATGAGCAGTTCTTC. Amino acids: CASSPQDGSGYNEQFF.

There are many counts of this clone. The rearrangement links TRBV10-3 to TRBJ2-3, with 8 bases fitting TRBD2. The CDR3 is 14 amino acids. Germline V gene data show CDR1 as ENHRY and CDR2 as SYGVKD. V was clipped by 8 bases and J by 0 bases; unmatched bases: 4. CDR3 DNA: TGTGCCATCGGACTAGCTGATAGCACAGATACGCAGTATTTT. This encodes CAIGLADSTDTQYF.

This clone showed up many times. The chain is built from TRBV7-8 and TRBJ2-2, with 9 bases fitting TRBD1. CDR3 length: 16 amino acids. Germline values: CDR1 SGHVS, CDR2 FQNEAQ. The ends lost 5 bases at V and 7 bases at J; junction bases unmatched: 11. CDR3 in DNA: TGTGCCAGCAGCAAAGACAGGGGGTGGTATAGCGGGGAGCTGTTTTTT. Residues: CASSKDRGWYSGELFF.

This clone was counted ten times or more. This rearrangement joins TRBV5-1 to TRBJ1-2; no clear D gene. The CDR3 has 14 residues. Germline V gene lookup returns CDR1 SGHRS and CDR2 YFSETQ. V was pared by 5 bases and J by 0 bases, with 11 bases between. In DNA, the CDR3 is TGCGCCAGCAGTTCCGGTGCGCCTAACTATGGCTACACCTTC. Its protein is CASSSGAPNYGYTF.

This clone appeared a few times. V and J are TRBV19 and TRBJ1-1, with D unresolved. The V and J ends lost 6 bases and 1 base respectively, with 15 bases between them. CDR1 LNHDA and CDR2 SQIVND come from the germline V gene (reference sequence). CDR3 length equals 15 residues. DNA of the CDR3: TGTGCCAGTAGCCTTCTAAGGCTGCGGAACACTGAAGCTTTCTTT. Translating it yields CASSLLRLRNTEAFF.

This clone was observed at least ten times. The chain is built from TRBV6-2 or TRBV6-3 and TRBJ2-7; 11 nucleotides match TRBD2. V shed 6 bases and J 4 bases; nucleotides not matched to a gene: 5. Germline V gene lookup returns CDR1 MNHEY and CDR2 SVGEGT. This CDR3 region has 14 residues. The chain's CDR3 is CASSSLAGAYEQYV. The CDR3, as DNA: TGTGCCAGCAGCTCACTAGCGGGGGCTTACGAGCAGTACGTC.

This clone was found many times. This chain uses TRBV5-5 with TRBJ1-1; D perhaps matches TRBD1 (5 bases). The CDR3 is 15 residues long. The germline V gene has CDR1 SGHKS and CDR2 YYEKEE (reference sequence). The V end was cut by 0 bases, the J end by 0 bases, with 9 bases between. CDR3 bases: TGTGCCAGCAGCTTGGGACAGAACTTGAACACTGAAGCTTTCTTT. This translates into CASSLGQNLNTEAFF.

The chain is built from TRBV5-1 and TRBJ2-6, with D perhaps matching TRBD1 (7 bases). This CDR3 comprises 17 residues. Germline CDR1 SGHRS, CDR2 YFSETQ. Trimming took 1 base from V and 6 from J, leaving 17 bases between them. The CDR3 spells CASSLPGGTSLANVLTF. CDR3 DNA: TGCGCCAGCAGCTTGCCAGGGGGGACCTCTTTGGCCAACGTCCTGACTTTC.

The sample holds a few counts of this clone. The CDR3 here is CASSYGRTGAITQFF. The CDR3 DNA sequence: TGTGCCAGCAGTTACGGGAGGACAGGGGCAATCACCCAGTTCTTC. This chain joins TRBV6-2 or TRBV6-3 and TRBJ2-1, with 9 bases fitting TRBD1. CDR3 length equals 15 residues. Germline V gene sequence: CDR1 MNHEY, CDR2 SVGEGT. V dropped 2 bases and J dropped 13; count of bases not matched to a gene: 12.

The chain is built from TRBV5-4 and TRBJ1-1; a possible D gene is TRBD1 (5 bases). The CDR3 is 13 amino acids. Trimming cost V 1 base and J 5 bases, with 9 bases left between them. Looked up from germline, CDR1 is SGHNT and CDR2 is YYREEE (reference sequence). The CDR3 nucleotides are TGTGCCAGCAGCTTGAGGGCAGGGACTGAAGCTTTCTTT. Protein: CASSLRAGTEAFF.

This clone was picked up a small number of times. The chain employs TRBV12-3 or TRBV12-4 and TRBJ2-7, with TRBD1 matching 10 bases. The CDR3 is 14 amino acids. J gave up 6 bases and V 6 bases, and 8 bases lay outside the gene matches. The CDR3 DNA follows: TGTGCCAGCAGCCGACAGGGGGCCTATGGCGAGCAGTACTTC. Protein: CASSRQGAYGEQYF.

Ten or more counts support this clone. The CDR3 coding sequence is TGTGCCAGCTCACTTGGGACAGAATACGAGCAGTACGTC. This codes for CASSLGTEYEQYV. This chain joins TRBV18 and TRBJ2-7, with 7 positions matching TRBD1. J gave up 4 bases and V 4 bases, and 4 bases lay outside the gene matches. Looked up from germline, CDR1 is KGHSH and CDR2 is LQKENI. CDR3 size: 13 residues.

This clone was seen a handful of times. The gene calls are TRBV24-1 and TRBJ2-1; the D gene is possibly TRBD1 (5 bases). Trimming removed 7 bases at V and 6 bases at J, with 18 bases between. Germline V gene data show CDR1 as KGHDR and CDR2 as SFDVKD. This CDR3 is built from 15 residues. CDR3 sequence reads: CATRGTVGPRNEQFF. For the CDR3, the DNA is TGTGCCACCAGAGGAACAGTGGGGCCTCGCAATGAGCAGTTCTTC.

The CDR3 DNA reads TGTGCCAGCAGCCTTGTGACACCTAGGTCACCCCTCCACTTT. It translates to CASSLVTPRSPLHF. This chain joins TRBV3-1 and TRBJ1-6; D is unresolved. From germline, CDR1 is LGHDT and CDR2 YNNKEL (reference sequence). This CDR3 has 14 residues. With 4 bases removed from V and 10 bases from J, the gap between germline ends came to 14 bases.

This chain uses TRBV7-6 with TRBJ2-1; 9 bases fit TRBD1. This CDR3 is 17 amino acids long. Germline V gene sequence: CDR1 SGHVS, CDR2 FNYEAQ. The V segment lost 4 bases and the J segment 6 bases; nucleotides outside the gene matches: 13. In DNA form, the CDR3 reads TGTGCCAGCAGCTCGACGCTCCCGGGACAGGGACTCAATGAGCAGTTCTTC. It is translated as CASSSTLPGQGLNEQFF.

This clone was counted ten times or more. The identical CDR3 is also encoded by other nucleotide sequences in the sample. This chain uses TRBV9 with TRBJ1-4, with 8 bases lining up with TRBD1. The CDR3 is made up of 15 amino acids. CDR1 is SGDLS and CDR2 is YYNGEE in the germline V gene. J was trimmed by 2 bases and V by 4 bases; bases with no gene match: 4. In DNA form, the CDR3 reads TGTGCCAGCAGCCCCCAGGGGGCTACTAATGAAAAACTGTTTTTT. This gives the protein CASSPQGATNEKLFF. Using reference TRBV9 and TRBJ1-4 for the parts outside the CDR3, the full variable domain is DSGVTQTPKHLITATGQRVTLRCSPRSGDLSVYWYQQSLDQGLQFLIQYYNGEERAKGNILERFSAQQFPDLHSELNLSSLELGDSALYFCASSPQGATNEKLFFGSGTQLSVL.